Many counts were recorded for the clone carrying this T cell receptor beta chain. Antigen: not known. One end of the junction does not line up with germline, which may come from a read error. The record originates from a study of T-cell reconstitution after alpha-beta-depleted transplantation in children. Whole-study results and caveats: Reports say that about two months after transplant, the alpha-beta T cells came out of several hundred graft clones that had expanded. Surviving recipient T cells and thymic progenitors accounted for the high day-60 TCRbeta diversity observed in some patients. Hyperexpanded clones declined; after one year, newly produced T cells mostly supplied diversity.

CDR1 MDHEN and CDR2 SYDVKM come from the germline V gene. The CDR3 loop spans 16 amino acids. Unique molecular identifiers were built into the TCRbeta library. TCRdb re-called the PCR reads through MiXCR, storing one row per CDR3 protein. The data contain around 700,000 distinct CDR3 sequences, around 13% of them singletons. The sequencing here drew on PBMCs, taken before TCRalphabeta/CD19-depleted stem cell transplant. The rearrangement links TRBV28 to TRBJ1-5, with D maybe TRBD1 (5 bases). The sequence was obtained from a girl aged 2-10 years with congenital amegakaryocytic thrombocytopenia, due to receive a stem cell transplant. CDR3 sequence reads: CASSFATVHSDQPQHF. The CDR3, as DNA: TGTGCCAGCAGTTTCGCGACAGTCCATAGCGATCAGCCCCAGCATTTT.